This T cell receptor (beta chain) comes out of a study of metastatic and nonmetastatic thyroid tumors. Turning to the study itself: Across blood and tumor or nodule tissue, repertoires from malignant and benign thyroid patients were compared with one another.

About this clone itself: Its antigen remains unidentified.

Thyroid surgery had not been preceded by any treatment in any patient. Germline V gives CDR1 GTSNPN, CDR2 SVGIG (reference sequence). CDR3 size: 11 residues. Trimming removed 6 bases from V and 5 bases from J; junction bases left unmatched: 3. Study results and caveats: Patients with malignant thyroid tumors reportedly had significantly higher TCR beta diversity than those with benign nodules, in blood and tumor.

As processed by the authors: A classifier for distant metastasis in papillary thyroid cancer was constructed using CDR3 differences observed across clinicopathological groups. TCRdb reanalyzed the PCR reads via MiXCR. The V and J calls come from TCRdb's annotation, not from the publication. The profile shows around 10,000 clones, 30% of them singletons. The clonotype was recovered from a female donor with papillary thyroid cancer or a benign thyroid nodule (not recorded which). Some clones in this sample may be carry-over from other donors' samples. The sample was tumor tissue. The V call is TRBV30, the J call TRBJ2-7; TRBD2 matches at 8 bases. The CDR3 DNA follows: TGTGCCTGCGGGAGGGCCCACGAGCAGTACTTC. Encoded protein: CACGRAHEQYF. Combining the CDR3 with reference TRBV30 and TRBJ2-7 gives the whole variable domain SQTIHQWPATLVQPVGSPLSLECTVEGTSNPNLYWYRQAAGRGLQLLFYSVGIGQISSEVPQNLSASRPQDRQFILSSKKLLLSDSGFYLCACGRAHEQYFGPGTRLTVT.